This TCR beta chain was documented in a study of early stage breast cancer tumors. Study at large: Most invasive tumors, about 75% of the 16, were ER+/PR+/HER2-.

This CDR3 is 17 amino acids long. V was pared by 2 bases and J by 1 base, with 14 bases between. The germline gives CDR1 LGHNT, CDR2 FRNRAP. There are a few counts of this clone. The data were produced by immunoSEQ multiplex PCR, yet TCRdb's version contains in-frame clones alone and is incomplete. The sample has tens of thousands of clones, over 60% seen once; the top ten hold around 3.2%. The chain couples TRBV12-5 to TRBJ2-2, with a weak D call TRBD2 (6 bases). This clonotype originated in a person in their thirties with breast cancer. The sequencing sample was made of blood. CDR3 loop: CASGLPQRGLNTGELFF. Here the CDR3 DNA reads TGTGCTAGTGGTTTGCCCCAAAGGGGACTGAACACCGGGGAGCTGTTTTTT. Looking up the rest from reference TRBV12-5 and TRBJ2-2 gives the full variable domain: DARVTQTPRHKVTEMGQEVTMRCQPILGHNTVFWYRQTMMQGLELLAYFRNRAPLDDSGMPKDRFSAEMPDATLATLKIQPSEPRDSAVYFCASGLPQRGLNTGELFFGEGSRLTVL.